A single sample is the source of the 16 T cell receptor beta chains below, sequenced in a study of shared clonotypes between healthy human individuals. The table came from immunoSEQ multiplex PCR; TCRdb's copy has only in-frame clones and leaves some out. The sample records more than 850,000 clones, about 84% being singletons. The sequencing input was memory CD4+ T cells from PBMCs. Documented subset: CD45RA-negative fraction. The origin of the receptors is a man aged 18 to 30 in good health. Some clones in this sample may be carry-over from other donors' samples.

CDR3 nucleotides: TGTGCCAGCAGTTTTCTAGCGGGCCCCTCCTACGAGCAGTACTTC. Amino acids: CASSFLAGPSYEQYF. The V gene is TRBV11-2, the J gene TRBJ2-7; 8 nucleotides match TRBD2. This CDR3 comprises 15 residues. V lost 6 bases and J lost 0; bases outside the gene matches: 7. Germline V gene data show CDR1 as SGHAT and CDR2 as FQNNGV.

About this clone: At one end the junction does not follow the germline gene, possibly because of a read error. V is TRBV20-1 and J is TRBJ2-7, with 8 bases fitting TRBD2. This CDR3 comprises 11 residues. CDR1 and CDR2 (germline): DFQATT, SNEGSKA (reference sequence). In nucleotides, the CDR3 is TGCAGTACTAGCGGCCCCCTGGAGCAGTACTTC. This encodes CSTSGPLEQYF.

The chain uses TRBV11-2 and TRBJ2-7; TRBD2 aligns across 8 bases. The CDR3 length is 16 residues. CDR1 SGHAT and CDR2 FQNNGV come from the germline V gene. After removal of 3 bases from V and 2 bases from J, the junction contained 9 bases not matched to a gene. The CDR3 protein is CASSFLSGARPYEQYF. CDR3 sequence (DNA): TGTGCCAGCAGCTTTCTTAGCGGGGCCCGTCCCTACGAGCAGTACTTC.

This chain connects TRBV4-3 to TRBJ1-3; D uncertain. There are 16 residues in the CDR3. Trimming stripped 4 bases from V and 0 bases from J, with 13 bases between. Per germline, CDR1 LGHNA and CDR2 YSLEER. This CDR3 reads CASSLFVLSSGNTIYF. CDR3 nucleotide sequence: TGCGCCAGCAGCCTTTTCGTGCTAAGCTCTGGAAACACCATATATTTT.

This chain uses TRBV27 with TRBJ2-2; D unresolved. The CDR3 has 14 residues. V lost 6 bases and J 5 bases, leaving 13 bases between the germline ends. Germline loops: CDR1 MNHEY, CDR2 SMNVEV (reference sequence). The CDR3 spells CASRLRLGTGELFF. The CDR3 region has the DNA TGTGCCAGCAGACTCAGATTGGGGACCGGGGAGCTGTTTTTT.

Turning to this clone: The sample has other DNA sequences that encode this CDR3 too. The CDR3 here is CASSLRGSAYNEQFF. The CDR3 DNA is TGTGCCAGCAGCCTCCGAGGGTCCGCCTACAATGAGCAGTTCTTC. The chain couples TRBV7-9 to TRBJ2-1, with a tentative D call TRBD2 (5 bases). CDR1 and CDR2 (germline): SEHNR, FQNEAQ (reference sequence). This CDR3 region has 15 residues. V lost 5 bases to trimming and J lost 2 bases, with 13 bases between them.

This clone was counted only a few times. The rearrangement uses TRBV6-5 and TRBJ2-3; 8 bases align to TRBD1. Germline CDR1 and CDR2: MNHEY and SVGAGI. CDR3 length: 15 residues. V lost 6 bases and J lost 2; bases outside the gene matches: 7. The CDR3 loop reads CASSPAGGFTDTQYF. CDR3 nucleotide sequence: TGTGCCAGCAGCCCCGCAGGGGGCTTCACAGATACGCAGTATTTT.

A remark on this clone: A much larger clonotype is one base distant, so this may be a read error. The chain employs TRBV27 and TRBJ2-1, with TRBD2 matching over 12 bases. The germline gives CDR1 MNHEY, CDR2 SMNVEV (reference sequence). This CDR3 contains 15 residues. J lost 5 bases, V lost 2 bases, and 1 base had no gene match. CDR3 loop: CASSLRTSGNNEQFF. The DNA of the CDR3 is TGTGCCAGCAGTTTAAGGACTAGCGGGAACAATGAGCAGTTCTTC.

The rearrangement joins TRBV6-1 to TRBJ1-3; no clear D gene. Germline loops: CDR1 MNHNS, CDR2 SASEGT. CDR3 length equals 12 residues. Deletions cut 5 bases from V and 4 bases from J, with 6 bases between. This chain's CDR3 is CASSPWGNTIYF. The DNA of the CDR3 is TGTGCCAGCAGTCCCTGGGGAAACACCATATATTTT.

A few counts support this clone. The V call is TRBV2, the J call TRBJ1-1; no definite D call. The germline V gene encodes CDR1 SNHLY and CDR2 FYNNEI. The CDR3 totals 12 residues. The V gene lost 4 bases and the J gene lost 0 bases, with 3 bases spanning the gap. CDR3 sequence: CASSVLNTEAFF. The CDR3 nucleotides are TGTGCCAGCAGTGTCCTGAACACTGAAGCTTTCTTT.

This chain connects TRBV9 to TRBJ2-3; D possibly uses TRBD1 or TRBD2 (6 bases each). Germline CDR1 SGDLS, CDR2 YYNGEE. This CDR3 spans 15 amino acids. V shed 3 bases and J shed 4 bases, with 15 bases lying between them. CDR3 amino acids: CASSASGGQSDTQYF. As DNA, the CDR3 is TGTGCCAGCAGCGCCAGTGGGGGGCAATCAGATACGCAGTATTTT.

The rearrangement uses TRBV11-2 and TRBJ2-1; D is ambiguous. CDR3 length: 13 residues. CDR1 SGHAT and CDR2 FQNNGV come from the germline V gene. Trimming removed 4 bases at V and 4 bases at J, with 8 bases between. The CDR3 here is CASSWGNYNEQFF. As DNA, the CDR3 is TGTGCCAGCAGCTGGGGAAATTACAATGAGCAGTTCTTC.

DNA for the CDR3: TGTGCCAGTAGTATAGGGCGGGGGTCCCACGAGCAGTACTTC. Its translation is CASSIGRGSHEQYF. This chain links TRBV5-6 with TRBJ2-5; 7 nucleotides match TRBD2. The DNA end favors TRBJ2-7, so the J call may be wrong. Per the germline V gene, CDR1 is SGHDT and CDR2 is YYEEEE. This CDR3 is 14 amino acids long.

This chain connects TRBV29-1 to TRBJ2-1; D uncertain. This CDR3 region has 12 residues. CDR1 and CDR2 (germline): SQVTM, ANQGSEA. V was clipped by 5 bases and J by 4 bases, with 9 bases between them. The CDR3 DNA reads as TGCAGCGTTAAAACGGGTTACAATGAGCAGTTCTTC. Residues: CSVKTGYNEQFF.

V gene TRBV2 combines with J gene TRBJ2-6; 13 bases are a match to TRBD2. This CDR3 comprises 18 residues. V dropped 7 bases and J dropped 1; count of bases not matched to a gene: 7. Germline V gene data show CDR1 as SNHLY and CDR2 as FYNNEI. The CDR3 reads CASTPGLAGPSGANVLTF. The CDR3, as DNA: TGTGCCAGCACCCCGGGACTAGCGGGACCTTCTGGGGCCAACGTCCTGACTTTC. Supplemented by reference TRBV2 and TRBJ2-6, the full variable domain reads EPEVTQTPSHQVTQMGQEVILRCVPISNHLYFYWYRQILGQKVEFLVSFYNNEISEKSEIFDDQFSVERPDGSNFTLKIRSTKLEDSAMYFCASTPGLAGPSGANVLTFGAGSRLTVL.

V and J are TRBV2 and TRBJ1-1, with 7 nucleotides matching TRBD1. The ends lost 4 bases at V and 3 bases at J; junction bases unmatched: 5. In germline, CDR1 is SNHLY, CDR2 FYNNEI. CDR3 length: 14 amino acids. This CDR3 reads CASSVEGADTEAFF. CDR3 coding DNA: TGTGCCAGCAGTGTTGAGGGGGCGGACACTGAAGCTTTCTTT.